These T cell receptor beta chains were read from a single sample in a study of T cell responses to AZD1222 COVID-19 vaccine. The table came from immunoSEQ multiplex PCR; TCRdb's copy has only in-frame clones and leaves some out. Seen here are roughly 140,000 clones, more than 70% observed once, and the top ten hold under 3.5%. The specimen comprised peripheral blood, sampled on day 0 of MenACWY control vaccination. The receptor source for this set is an adult in good health. Both conserved end residues are part of each CDR3. A D gene is named only where the DNA matches it firmly. A row's size may be missing; if present it is once, few, many or a size class.

TRBV28	.	once	TRBJ2-3	CASRLLETVGDTQYF	TGTGCCAGCAGGTTATTGGAGACGGTAGGAGATACGCAGTATTTT
TRBV29-1	.	few	TRBJ2-7	CSVFQGAEQYF	TGCAGCGTTTTCCAAGGGGCCGAGCAGTACTTC
TRBV6-6	.	.	TRBJ1-5	CASSQPNQPQHF	TGTGCCAGCAGTCAACCCAATCAGCCCCAGCATTTT
TRBV7-3	.	.	TRBJ1-2	CASSPPGVGYTF	TGTGCCAGCAGCCCACCGGGCGTTGGCTACACCTTC
TRBV6-2/TRBV6-3	TRBD1	.	TRBJ1-2	CASSYSSRQGIYGYTF	TGTGCCAGCAGTTACTCGTCGAGACAGGGGATATATGGCTACACCTTC
TRBV11-2	.	.	TRBJ2-2	CASRATMGRTGELFF	TGTGCCAGCAGAGCTACAATGGGGCGTACCGGGGAGCTGTTTTTT
TRBV7-3	TRBD2	.	TRBJ2-2	CASSPPGGGLTGELFF	TGTGCCAGCAGCCCCCCGGGGGGAGGGCTCACCGGGGAGCTGTTTTTT
TRBV5-1	.	few	TRBJ1-2	CASSYSYSWGYTF	TGCGCCAGCAGCTATTCATACTCTTGGGGCTACACCTTC
TRBV7-3	.	.	TRBJ1-5	CASSQGFIGNQPQHF	TGTGCCAGCAGCCAAGGGTTTATAGGCAATCAGCCCCAGCATTTT
TRBV12-5	.	.	TRBJ1-4	CASGPDSQTNEKLFF	TGTGCTAGTGGTCCCGACAGCCAAACTAATGAAAAACTGTTTTTT
TRBV4-3	TRBD1	.	TRBJ1-2	CASSQVSTGGDYGYTF	TGCGCCAGCAGCCAAGTTAGCACAGGGGGCGACTATGGCTACACCTTC
TRBV12-3/TRBV12-4	.	.	TRBJ2-7	CASSYRPNEQYF	TGTGCCAGCAGTTACCGACCTAACGAGCAGTACTTC
TRBV18	.	.	TRBJ1-5	CASSPPEATGQPQHF	TGTGCCAGCTCACCCCCCGAGGCGACAGGTCAGCCCCAGCATTTT
TRBV6-1	.	.	TRBJ1-4	CASSENEKLFF	TGTGCCAGCAGTGAAAATGAAAAACTGTTTTTT
TRBV6-2/TRBV6-3	.	once	TRBJ2-7	CASSDNYEQYF	TGTGCCAGCAGTGATAACTACGAGCAGTACTTC
TRBV4-3	.	.	TRBJ1-2	CASSQDTRLGGYTF	TGCGCCAGCAGCCAAGATACCAGACTGGGCGGCTACACCTTC
TRBV2	.	.	TRBJ1-5	CASEEGNYQPQHF	TGTGCCAGCGAGGAGGGGAACTATCAGCCCCAGCATTTT
TRBV6-2/TRBV6-3	.	once	TRBJ1-2	CASSGSGRNYGYTF	TGTGCCAGCAGCGGATCGGGACGGAACTATGGCTACACCTTC
TRBV21-1	.	.	TRBJ2-5	CASSKGCRGVETQYF	TGTGCCAGCAGCAAAGGTTGTAGGGGCGTAGAGACCCAGTACTTC
TRBV7-2	TRBD1	.	TRBJ2-5	CASSLGTDVLKETQYF	TGTGCCAGCAGCTTGGGGACAGACGTTCTGAAAGAGACCCAGTACTTC
TRBV7-9	.	.	TRBJ2-5	CASSLGFGAGTRQETQYF	TGTGCCAGCAGCTTAGGATTCGGGGCGGGGACAAGGCAAGAGACCCAGTACTTC
TRBV5-1	.	.	TRBJ2-1	CASSLVGQRSYNEQFF	TGCGCCAGCAGCTTGGTGGGCCAGCGGTCCTACAATGAGCAGTTCTTC
TRBV10-1	TRBD2	once	TRBJ2-3	CASFQTSGGLLTPDTQYF	TGCGCCAGCTTCCAGACTAGCGGGGGCCTCCTGACGCCAGATACGCAGTATTTT
TRBV10-3	.	.	TRBJ2-5	CAISEGVRGLGETQYF	TGTGCCATCAGTGAGGGCGTCCGGGGCTTAGGAGAGACCCAGTACTTC
TRBV2	TRBD1	.	TRBJ1-1	CASSGTGASNTEAFF	TGTGCCAGCAGTGGGACAGGGGCGTCGAACACTGAAGCTTTCTTT
TRBV7-3	.	.	TRBJ1-2	CASSLGPSSDGYTF	TGTGCCAGCAGCCTAGGACCATCCTCGGATGGCTACACCTTC
TRBV4-1	.	.	TRBJ1-2	CASSQVNSQGSGYTF	TGCGCCAGCAGCCAGGTAAATTCACAGGGAAGCGGCTACACCTTC